This T cell receptor (beta chain) is from a study of patients and donors after allogeneic stem cell transplantation (TCRdb year 2020). The CDR3, from cysteine to phenylalanine, totals 16 residues. The DNA shown is the 48-base CDR3, in frame from base 1. V is cut by 5 bases and J by 3 bases, and the space between the germline ends is 17 bases. As encoded in the germline V gene, CDR1 is SGHTA while CDR2 is FQGNSA. This clonotype was counted only a few times. No cognate antigen has been identified for it. Base qualities are not at hand, and no much larger clone is one base apart. The library was built by means of RT-PCR. Data came from a NextSeq 550. TCRdb reprocessing: public reads trimmed at Q25 with fastp, clones called with MiXCR, in-frame beta chains kept. Rows are combined by CDR3 protein, so each entry shows the most common genes and DNA. A total of some 200,000 distinct CDR3 sequences appear in this sample, around two fifths of them only once. Of the sample, around 35% is held by the ten largest clones.

The sequence came from a human donor who was either an allogeneic HSCT recipient or a stem cell or donor lymphocyte infusion donor (not recorded which). It is not recorded whose cells these are; they may come from a transplant donor. Input material: blood, either unsorted or a sorted T cell fraction (not recorded which). The chain links TRBV7-2 with TRBJ1-3; too little of a D gene remains to name it. The CDR3: CASSPWTQNFGNTIYF. The DNA sequence is as follows: TGTGCCAGCAGCCCCTGGACCCAAAACTTTGGAAACACCATATATTTT.